These 18 T cell receptor beta chains were sequenced from one sample in a study of shared clonotypes between healthy human individuals. The protocol was immunoSEQ multiplex PCR, while the TCRdb copy is restricted to in-frame clones and leaves out a portion. The data show 2 million to 2.5 million clones, roughly 95% seen once. Sequences were obtained from naive CD4+ T cells sorted from blood. Regarding subset: CD45RA+ positively selected. These TCRs come from a young man in good health.

V is TRBV7-9 and J is TRBJ2-7; D is unclear. The CDR3 is 12 amino acids. Trimming took 5 bases from V and 6 from J, leaving 11 bases between them. The germline V gene encodes CDR1 SEHNR and CDR2 FQNEAQ (reference sequence). The CDR3 loop reads CASSRDAAEQYF. For the CDR3, the DNA is TGTGCCAGCAGCCGAGACGCCGCCGAGCAGTACTTC.

This clone was recorded once. CDR3 sequence (DNA): TGTGCCAGCAGTTTGACGGGGGTTCAAGAGCAGTACTTC. Amino acid sequence: CASSLTGVQEQYF. The chain is built from TRBV28 and TRBJ2-7; D may be TRBD2 (6 bases). CDR1 and CDR2 (germline): MDHEN, SYDVKM. Trimming left V 3 bases short and J 7 bases short, with 13 bases between. This CDR3 region has 13 residues.

The CDR3 coding sequence is TGCGCCAGCAGCCCCTCCCCCGTCGATAACTATGGCTACACCTTC. Translating gives CASSPSPVDNYGYTF. The rearrangement joins TRBV5-1 to TRBJ1-2, with D unresolved. V was clipped by 4 bases and J by 1 base, with 14 bases between them. This CDR3 region has 15 residues. Germline values: CDR1 SGHRS, CDR2 YFSETQ. Variable domain in full (rest from reference TRBV5-1 and TRBJ1-2): KAGVTQTPRYLIKTRGQQVTLSCSPISGHRSVSWYQQTPGQGLQFLFEYFSETQRNKGNFPGRFSGRQFSNSRSEMNVSTLELGDSALYLCASSPSPVDNYGYTFGSGTRLTVV.

The V and J genes are TRBV5-6 and TRBJ2-1; 9 nucleotides align to TRBD1. The germline CDR1 and CDR2 sequences are SGHDT and YYEEEE. This CDR3 is built from 16 residues. After removal of 0 bases from V and 5 bases from J, the junction contained 6 bases not matched to a gene. CDR3 loop: CASSLAPGQGNNEQFF. The CDR3 DNA is TGTGCCAGCAGCTTGGCCCCGGGACAGGGAAACAATGAGCAGTTCTTC.

In DNA form, the CDR3 reads TGTGCCAGCAGTTACATCTTGGGAGAGCAGTACTTC. Its translation: CASSYILGEQYF. V is TRBV6-5 and J is TRBJ2-7; D remains unclear. Between the trimmed V and J ends, which lost 2 bases and 7 bases, there was a span of 9 bases. Germline V gives CDR1 MNHEY, CDR2 SVGAGI. The CDR3 runs 12 residues.

This clone appeared a single time. At one boundary the junction diverges from the germline segment, which might be a read error. This chain connects TRBV6-1 to TRBJ2-7; 8 bases line up with TRBD2. Germline V gene data show CDR1 as MNHNS and CDR2 as SASEGT. CDR3 length: 13 residues. CDR3 sequence (DNA): TGTGCCAGCAGCTCCTACACCGGGGGGGGGCCAGACTTC. This codes for CASSSYTGGGPDF.

This rearrangement joins TRBV28 to TRBJ2-7, with a weak D call TRBD1 (7 bases). CDR1 is MDHEN, CDR2 SYDVKM, per germline. Trimming left V 5 bases short and J 2 bases short, with 16 bases between. The CDR3 consists of 15 residues. The CDR3 sequence: CASSPGGRGPYEQYF. The DNA of the CDR3 is TGTGCCAGCAGTCCCGGGGGTAGGGGGCCCTACGAGCAGTACTTC.

The chain is built from TRBV7-6 and TRBJ1-5; D may be TRBD1 (5 bases). V was cut by 1 base and J by 2 bases, with 15 bases left in between. Germline V CDR1 and CDR2: SGHVS, FNYEAQ. There are 17 residues in the CDR3. CDR3 sequence: CASSLEVQARGNQPQHF. The CDR3 DNA follows: TGTGCCAGCAGCTTAGAAGTACAGGCGCGGGGCAATCAGCCCCAGCATTTT.

The chain's CDR3 is CASSLGTSRYEQYF. As DNA, the CDR3 is TGCGCCAGCAGCTTAGGGACTAGCCGGTACGAGCAGTACTTC. V is TRBV5-1 and J is TRBJ2-7; 9 bases align to TRBD2. Losses at the gene ends were 2 bases for V and 4 bases for J; bases not matched to a gene: 4. This CDR3 contains 14 residues. Germline V gives CDR1 SGHRS, CDR2 YFSETQ. The variable domain in full, completed from reference TRBV5-1 and TRBJ2-7, reads KAGVTQTPRYLIKTRGQQVTLSCSPISGHRSVSWYQQTPGQGLQFLFEYFSETQRNKGNFPGRFSGRQFSNSRSEMNVSTLELGDSALYLCASSLGTSRYEQYFGPGTRLTVT.

The rearrangement joins TRBV10-3 to TRBJ2-2; 9 nucleotides align to TRBD1. The CDR3 has 18 residues. Germline values: CDR1 ENHRY, CDR2 SYGVKD. The V segment lost 0 bases and the J segment 5 bases; nucleotides outside the gene matches: 10. The CDR3 spells CAISESGSGTGKTGELFF. CDR3 DNA sequence: TGTGCCATCAGTGAGTCAGGGTCCGGGACAGGGAAGACCGGGGAGCTGTTTTTT.

CDR3 DNA sequence: TGTGCCAGCAGCTTCGGACAGCTAAACACCATATATTTT. Residues: CASSFGQLNTIYF. The rearrangement joins TRBV9 to TRBJ1-3; the D gene is possibly TRBD1 (6 bases). Germline CDR1 reads SGDLS; CDR2 reads YYNGEE. The V end lost 4 bases, the J end lost 6 bases, and 11 bases lay between the germline ends. The CDR3 sequence is 13 residues long.

This chain uses TRBV18 with TRBJ1-1; perhaps TRBD1 as D (6 bases). V was trimmed by 2 bases and J by 8 bases, leaving 12 bases between them. This CDR3 region has 13 residues. Germline V gene sequence: CDR1 KGHSH, CDR2 LQKENI. The CDR3 DNA sequence: TGTGCCAGCTCACCAAACAGGGAGGGAGAAGCTTTCTTT. Translated, it gives CASSPNREGEAFF.

The chain links TRBV5-6 to TRBJ1-3; D is perhaps TRBD1 (5 bases). The CDR3 totals 14 residues. Per germline, CDR1 SGHDT and CDR2 YYEEEE. V shed 2 bases and J shed 2 bases, with 8 bases lying between them. The CDR3 loop is CASSFRGAGNTIYF. DNA of the CDR3: TGTGCCAGCAGCTTTCGAGGGGCTGGAAACACCATATATTTT.

This chain links TRBV30 with TRBJ1-6, with D possibly being TRBD1 (5 bases). The V and J ends lost 3 bases and 3 bases respectively, with 12 bases between them. Germline V gene data show CDR1 as GTSNPN and CDR2 as SVGIG (reference sequence). The CDR3 runs 15 residues. CDR3 sequence (DNA): TGTGCCTGGAGCCGGGACGGAAACTATAATTCACCCCTCCACTTT. This gives the protein CAWSRDGNYNSPLHF.

The chain recombines TRBV7-9 with TRBJ1-4; D remains unclear. Germline V gene lookup returns CDR1 SEHNR and CDR2 FQNEAQ (reference sequence). The CDR3 length is 16 residues. Trimming stripped 5 bases from V and 1 base from J, with 14 bases between. The CDR3: CASSRLLGVTNEKLFF. The CDR3 region has the DNA TGTGCCAGCAGCCGGTTATTAGGCGTAACTAATGAAAAACTGTTTTTT. Filled out from reference TRBV7-9 and TRBJ1-4, the complete variable domain reads DTGVSQNPRHKITKRGQNVTFRCDPISEHNRLYWYRQTLGQGPEFLTYFQNEAQLEKSRLLSDRFSAERPKGSFSTLEIQRTEQGDSAMYLCASSRLLGVTNEKLFFGSGTQLSVL.

The J gene is TRBJ2-4, the V gene TRBV5-4; no reliable D call. Germline CDR1 and CDR2: SGHNT and YYREEE (reference sequence). The V and J ends lost 0 bases and 3 bases respectively, with 10 bases between them. The CDR3 spans 15 residues. CDR3 region: CASSLAGALKNIQYF. The CDR3, as DNA: TGTGCCAGCAGCTTGGCCGGAGCCCTCAAAAACATTCAGTACTTC.

The genes are TRBV6-1 and TRBJ2-7; 8 bases map to TRBD2. Germline V gene lookup returns CDR1 MNHNS and CDR2 SASEGT. Trimming took 10 bases from V and 3 from J; bases not matched to a gene: 2. This CDR3 has 11 amino acids. The CDR3: CATSGGYEQYF. The CDR3 DNA follows: TGTGCCACGAGCGGGGGCTACGAGCAGTACTTC.

CDR3 nucleotides: TGTGCCAGCAGTTTAAAAAGGGACAGGGACTACACCTTC. It yields the protein CASSLKRDRDYTF. V is TRBV27 and J is TRBJ1-2; TRBD1 matches at 9 bases. The CDR3 consists of 13 residues. Germline CDR1 MNHEY, CDR2 SMNVEV (reference sequence). Unmatched junction bases numbered 5, after V lost 2 bases and J lost 10 bases.